The rows below give T cell receptor beta chains drawn from one sample of a study of siplizumab effects on memory and regulatory T cells. Repertoires were generated with immunoSEQ multiplex PCR, while TCRdb's copy carries only in-frame clones and drops some. Of 120,000 or so clones listed, over 85% were seen once; the top ten hold around 1.3%. The specimen was CD4+ T cells sorted from blood. These receptors all come from a human donor in good health. Both conserved end residues are part of each CDR3. A D gene is named only where the DNA matches it firmly. Clone sizes are given selectively: once, few, many, or a class where the clone is expanded.

CDR3 | DNA | size | J | V | D | length
CAISESTLGRTWDGYTF | TGTGCCATCAGTGAGTCGACTCTGGGACGGACTTGGGATGGCTACACCTTC | NA | TRBJ1-2 | TRBV10-3 | NA | 17
CSVDRRGGGNEAFF | TGCAGCGTTGACCGAAGAGGGGGGGGGAATGAAGCTTTCTTT | NA | TRBJ1-1 | TRBV29-1 | NA | 14
CASFPSGESNQPQHF | TGTGCCAGCTTCCCGAGCGGGGAGAGCAATCAGCCCCAGCATTTT | NA | TRBJ1-5 | TRBV18 | NA | 15
CASSLEGANTGELFF | TGCGCCAGCAGCTTGGAAGGGGCGAACACCGGGGAGCTGTTTTTT | NA | TRBJ2-2 | TRBV5-1 | NA | 15
CASSTLSGQANTGELFF | TGCGCCAGCAGCACTTTATCGGGACAAGCCAACACCGGGGAGCTGTTTTTT | NA | TRBJ2-2 | TRBV5-1 | NA | 17
CASSRATGATGELFF | TGCGCCAGCAGCAGAGCGACAGGGGCCACCGGGGAGCTGTTTTTT | NA | TRBJ2-2 | TRBV5-1 | TRBD1 | 15
CASSQGLAGTYEQYF | TGCGCCAGCAGCCAAGGACTAGCGGGTACCTACGAGCAGTACTTC | once | TRBJ2-7 | TRBV4-1 | TRBD2 | 15
CASRTGVDSPLHF | TGTGCCAGCAGAACAGGGGTGGATTCACCCCTCCACTTT | NA | TRBJ1-6 | TRBV7-3 | TRBD1 | 13
CASSQGVSGANVLTF | TGTGCCAGCAGCCAAGGGGTCTCTGGGGCCAACGTCCTGACTTTC | NA | TRBJ2-6 | TRBV4-2 | NA | 15
CASSLRLAASYEQYF | TGTGCCAGCAGCTTACGACTAGCGGCGTCCTACGAGCAGTACTTC | NA | TRBJ2-7 | TRBV7-6 | TRBD2 | 15
CASSYKGPTNEKLFF | TGTGCCAGCAGTTACAAGGGACCAACTAATGAAAAACTGTTTTTT | NA | TRBJ1-4 | TRBV6-6 | NA | 15
CASSHLFAFISTDTQYF | TGTGCCAGCAGTCACTTGTTTGCCTTTATTAGCACAGATACGCAGTATTTT | NA | TRBJ2-3 | TRBV11-2 | NA | 17
CASSGSDRHTEAFF | TGTGCCAGCAGCGGCTCGGACAGACACACTGAAGCTTTCTTT | NA | TRBJ1-1 | TRBV9 | NA | 14
CASSMGQGADNTGELFF | TGCGCCAGCAGCATGGGACAGGGGGCTGACAACACCGGGGAGCTGTTTTTT | once | TRBJ2-2 | TRBV5-1 | TRBD1 | 17
CASSGLDSTEAFF | TGCGCCAGCAGCGGGTTGGACAGCACTGAAGCTTTCTTT | NA | TRBJ1-1 | TRBV5-1 | NA | 13
CASSPETGGEQPQHF | TGTGCCAGCTCACCAGAGACAGGGGGCGAGCAGCCCCAGCATTTT | NA | TRBJ1-5 | TRBV18 | TRBD1 | 15
CASSQTGSNQPQHF | TGTGCCAGCAGTCAGACAGGAAGCAATCAGCCCCAGCATTTT | NA | TRBJ1-5 | TRBV28 | NA | 14
CATTLLERGPAAQYF | TGTGCCACGACCCTCCTGGAGAGGGGGCCGGCTGCGCAGTATTTT | NA | TRBJ2-3 | TRBV6-6 | TRBD1 | 15
CASSILAGNQPQHF | TGTGCCAGTAGTATTTTGGCGGGGAATCAGCCCCAGCATTTT | NA | TRBJ1-5 | TRBV19 | NA | 14
CASSLVASGSYSYEQYF | TGTGCCAGCAGCTTAGTGGCTAGCGGGAGCTACTCCTACGAGCAGTACTTC | NA | TRBJ2-7 | TRBV11-2 | TRBD2 | 17
CASSHRGLPDQPQHF | TGCGCCAGCAGCCACCGAGGGTTACCAGATCAGCCCCAGCATTTT | once | TRBJ1-5 | TRBV4-1 | NA | 15
CASSSRTADTQYF | TGTGCCAGCAGCTCGCGGACTGCAGATACGCAGTATTTT | NA | TRBJ2-3 | TRBV5-5 | NA | 13
CASSPRTDYSYEQYF | TGTGCCAGCTCACCAAGGACTGACTACTCCTACGAGCAGTACTTC | NA | TRBJ2-7 | TRBV18 | NA | 15
CASSLSGGRPSTDTQYF | TGTGCCAGCAGCTTGTCAGGGGGACGACCAAGCACAGATACGCAGTATTTT | NA | TRBJ2-3 | TRBV5-4 | TRBD1 | 17
CASSTPLGRGVFNQPQHF | TGTGCCAGTAGTACCCCTCTTGGACGAGGGGTCTTCAATCAGCCCCAGCATTTT | NA | TRBJ1-5 | TRBV19 | NA | 18
CASSLSGVDFYTGELFF | TGCGCCAGCAGCTTGTCCGGGGTTGATTTTTACACCGGGGAGCTGTTTTTT | NA | TRBJ2-2 | TRBV5-1 | NA | 17
CAVGELFF | TGTGCCGTAGGGGAGCTGTTTTTT | NA | TRBJ2-2 | TRBV2 | NA | 8
CASSPTSSGAYNEQFF | TGCGCCAGCAGCCCGACGTCTAGCGGGGCCTACAATGAGCAGTTCTTC | NA | TRBJ2-1 | TRBV5-1 | TRBD2 | 16
CASSRSSANEQFF | TGTGCCAGCTCACGATCTAGCGCCAATGAGCAGTTCTTC | NA | TRBJ2-1 | TRBV18 | NA | 13
CASSLGTAPDTQYF | TGTGCCAGCAGCCTAGGGACCGCCCCGGATACGCAGTATTTT | NA | TRBJ2-3 | TRBV7-6 | NA | 14
CASSTGPYEQYF | TGTGCCAGCTCGACAGGGCCCTACGAGCAGTACTTC | NA | TRBJ2-7 | TRBV18 | TRBD1 | 12
CASSFIPTRSTDTQYF | TGTGCCAGCAGCTTTATCCCTACGAGAAGCACAGATACGCAGTATTTT | NA | TRBJ2-3 | TRBV11-2 | NA | 16
CASSPNRDRNEQFF | TGTGCCAGCTCACCGAACAGGGATCGCAATGAGCAGTTCTTC | NA | TRBJ2-1 | TRBV18 | NA | 14
CAIRGDRDPYEQYF | TGTGCCATCAGAGGTGACAGGGACCCCTACGAGCAGTACTTC | NA | TRBJ2-7 | TRBV10-3 | TRBD1 | 14
CASSQAGAAGYTF | TGTGCCAGCAGCCAAGCGGGGGCGGCTGGCTACACCTTC | NA | TRBJ1-2 | TRBV14 | NA | 13
CASRQVPGENTEAFF | TGTGCCAGCCGCCAGGTCCCAGGAGAGAACACTGAAGCTTTCTTT | NA | TRBJ1-1 | TRBV19 | NA | 15
CASRARRTNEQYF | TGTGCCAGCAGGGCACGACGGACTAACGAGCAGTACTTC | NA | TRBJ2-7 | TRBV6-1 | NA | 13
CASSPGQGAWEQYF | TGTGCCAGCAGCCCGGGGCAGGGGGCGTGGGAGCAGTACTTC | few | TRBJ2-7 | TRBV6-5 | TRBD1 | 14
CASSADGSSGNTIYF | TGTGCCAGCAGTGCCGACGGCAGCTCTGGAAACACCATATATTTT | NA | TRBJ1-3 | TRBV6-4 | NA | 15
CASSAGTYNYEQYF | TGTGCCAGTAGCGCCGGGACTTACAACTACGAGCAGTACTTC | NA | TRBJ2-7 | TRBV19 | NA | 14
CAVSELGWGKETQYF | TGTGCCGTCAGTGAGTTAGGGTGGGGGAAAGAGACCCAGTACTTC | NA | TRBJ2-5 | TRBV10-3 | NA | 15
CASLIAGADEQFF | TGTGCCAGCTTGATAGCGGGAGCTGATGAGCAGTTCTTC | NA | TRBJ2-1 | TRBV18 | TRBD2 | 13
CASSSLGGGNPYEQYF | TGTGCCAGCAGTTCCCTGGGTGGAGGCAACCCCTACGAGCAGTACTTC | NA | TRBJ2-7 | TRBV6-5 | NA | 16
CASSPTVIGELFF | TGTGCCAGCAGCCCGACTGTAATCGGGGAGCTGTTTTTT | NA | TRBJ2-2 | TRBV5-6 | NA | 13
CASSTGKSNQPQHF | TGTGCCAGCTCGACAGGGAAAAGCAATCAGCCCCAGCATTTT | NA | TRBJ1-5 | TRBV6-6 | TRBD1 | 14
CASSRVGGGRQETQYF | TGTGCCAGCAGCCGTGTCGGGGGAGGGCGGCAAGAGACCCAGTACTTC | NA | TRBJ2-5 | TRBV5-6 | TRBD2 | 16
CASRAGGSNQPQHF | TGCGCCAGCAGGGCCGGGGGTAGCAATCAGCCCCAGCATTTT | NA | TRBJ1-5 | TRBV10-2 | NA | 14
CASSYSRNGAYEQYF | TGTGCCAGCAGTTACTCCCGCAATGGGGCCTACGAGCAGTACTTC | few | TRBJ2-7 | TRBV6-5 | NA | 15